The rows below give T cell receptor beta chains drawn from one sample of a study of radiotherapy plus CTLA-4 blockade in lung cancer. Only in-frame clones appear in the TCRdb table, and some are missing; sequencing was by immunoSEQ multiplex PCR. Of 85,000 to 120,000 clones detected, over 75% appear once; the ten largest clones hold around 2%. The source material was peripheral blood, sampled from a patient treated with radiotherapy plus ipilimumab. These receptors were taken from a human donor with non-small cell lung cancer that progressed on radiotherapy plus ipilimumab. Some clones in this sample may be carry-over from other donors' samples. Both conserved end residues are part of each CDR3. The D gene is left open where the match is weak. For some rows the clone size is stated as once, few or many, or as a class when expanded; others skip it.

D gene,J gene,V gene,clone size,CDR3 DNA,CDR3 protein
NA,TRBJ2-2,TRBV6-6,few,TGTGCCAGCAGTTACTCGATGGGAGCCGGGGAGCTGTTTTTT,CASSYSMGAGELFF
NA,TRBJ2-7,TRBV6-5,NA,TGTGCCAGCGGGGGTCCCATCTACGAGCAGTACTTC,CASGGPIYEQYF
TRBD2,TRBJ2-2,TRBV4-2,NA,TGTGCCAGCAGCCACCAAAGCGGGGGGGCCTTTGGTGCCGGGGAGCTGTTTTTT,CASSHQSGGAFGAGELFF
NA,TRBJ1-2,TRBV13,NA,TGTGCCAGCAGCCGGGGAGGTTATGGCTACACCTTC,CASSRGGYGYTF
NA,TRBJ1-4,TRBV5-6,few,TGTGCCAGCAGCTTCACCCTCGGGACACAGAATGAAAAACTGTTTTTT,CASSFTLGTQNEKLFF
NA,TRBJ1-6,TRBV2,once,TGTGCCAGCAACCGAATCCGTGGCTCCTATAATTCACCCCTCCACTTT,CASNRIRGSYNSPLHF
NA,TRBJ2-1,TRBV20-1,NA,TGCAGTTCCCCTAGGTTTTTTGAGCAGTTCTTC,CSSPRFFEQFF
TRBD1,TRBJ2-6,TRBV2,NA,TGTGCCAGCAGCTTCGGGACAGCGTCTGGGGCCAACGTCCTGACTTTC,CASSFGTASGANVLTF
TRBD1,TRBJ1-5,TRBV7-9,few,TGTGCTCCGCCTTCAGGGGGATGTCAGCCCCAGCATTTT,CAPPSGGCQPQHF
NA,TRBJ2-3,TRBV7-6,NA,TGTGCCAGCAGCTTAGGGACGGCGTCTACGCAGTATTTT,CASSLGTASTQYF
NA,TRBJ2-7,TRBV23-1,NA,TGCGCCAGCAGTCAGTCACAGGGAAACGCCTCCACTGGAATCTACGAGCAGTACTTC,CASSQSQGNASTGIYEQYF
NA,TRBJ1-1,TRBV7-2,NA,TGTGCCAGCAGCTTATCGTTCAGCATGAACACTGAAGCTTTCTTT,CASSLSFSMNTEAFF
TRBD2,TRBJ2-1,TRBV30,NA,TGTGCCTGGATAGGGCTAGCGGAGTCTCGGTACAATGAGCAGTTCTTC,CAWIGLAESRYNEQFF
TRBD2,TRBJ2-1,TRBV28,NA,TGTGCCAGCAGGCTCAGCGGGGGGGCCGGTAATGAGCAGTTCTTC,CASRLSGGAGNEQFF
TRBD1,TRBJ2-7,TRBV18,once,TGTGCCAGCTCATCGGGGACAGCACTCGAGCAGTACTTC,CASSSGTALEQYF
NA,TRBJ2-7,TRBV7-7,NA,TGTGCTAGCAGCTTAGCGACAGGACCCTACGAGCAGTACTTC,CASSLATGPYEQYF
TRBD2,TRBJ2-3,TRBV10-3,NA,TGTGCCATCACGGGGGGGCTGAGAGATACGCAGTATTTT,CAITGGLRDTQYF
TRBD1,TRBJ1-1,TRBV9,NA,TGTGCCAGCAGCGGGGGAGCCTGGACAGGATCCACTGAAGCTTTCTTT,CASSGGAWTGSTEAFF
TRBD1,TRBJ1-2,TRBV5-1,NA,TGCGCCAGCAGCAGAGGACAGGGGGCAGACTATGGCTACACCTTC,CASSRGQGADYGYTF
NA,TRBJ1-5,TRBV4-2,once,TGTGCCAGCAGCCAAGGGGGGAATCAGCCCCAGCATTTT,CASSQGGNQPQHF
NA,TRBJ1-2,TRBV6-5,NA,TGTGCCAGCAGTTACGTTTTTTCGGGCTATGGCTACACCTTC,CASSYVFSGYGYTF
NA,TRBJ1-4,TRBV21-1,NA,TGTGCCAGCAGCCCCCTCCACGAAGGGGCAACTAATGAAAAACTGTTTTTT,CASSPLHEGATNEKLFF
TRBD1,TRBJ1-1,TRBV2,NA,TGTGCCAGCACCCTTACCAGGGGGGGAGCTGACACTGAAGCTTTCTTT,CASTLTRGGADTEAFF
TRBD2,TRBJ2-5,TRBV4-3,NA,TGCGCCAGCAGCCAAGGTAGCAGCGGGGGGGCCCAAGAGACCCAGTACTTC,CASSQGSSGGAQETQYF
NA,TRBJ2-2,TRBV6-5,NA,TGTGCCAGCAGTTACCACACCGGGGAGCTGTTTTTT,CASSYHTGELFF
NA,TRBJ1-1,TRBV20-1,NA,TGCAGTGCTAGGCTGAACACTGAAGCTTTCTTT,CSARLNTEAFF
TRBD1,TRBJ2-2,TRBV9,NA,TGTGCCAGCAAAGACAGGGGCACCGGGGAGCTGTTTTTT,CASKDRGTGELFF